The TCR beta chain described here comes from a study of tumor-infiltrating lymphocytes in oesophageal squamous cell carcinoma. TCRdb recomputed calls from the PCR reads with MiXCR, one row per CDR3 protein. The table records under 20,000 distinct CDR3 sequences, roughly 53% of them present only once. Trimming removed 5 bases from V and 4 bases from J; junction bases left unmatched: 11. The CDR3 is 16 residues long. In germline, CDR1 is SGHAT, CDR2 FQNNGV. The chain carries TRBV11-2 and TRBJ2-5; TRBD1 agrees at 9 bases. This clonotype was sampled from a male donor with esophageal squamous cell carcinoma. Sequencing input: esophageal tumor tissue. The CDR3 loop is CASSVGLRGQGETQYF. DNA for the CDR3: TGTGCCAGCAGCGTAGGACTTCGGGGACAGGGAGAGACCCAGTACTTC.